The present TCR beta chain was sequenced within a study of CD8 T cells in Susac syndrome. TCR beta sequencing covered blood CD8+ and CD4+ T cells. FACS was used to enrich TEMRA cells, whereas the CD8+ and CD4+ T cells were obtained by negative isolation. RNA totalling roughly 0.5 to 1 ug underwent reverse transcription with random hexamers. Amplification of TCR beta CDR3 was carried out by immunoSEQ multiplex PCR, which covered 54 Vbeta and 13 Jbeta segments. MiXCR, run by TCRdb on the immunoSEQ multiplex PCR reads, gives a single entry per CDR3 protein. The sample has about 130,000 distinct CDR3 sequences, 90% to 95% seen once. V lost 1 base to trimming and J lost 0 bases; unmatched junction nucleotides: 14. Germline CDR1 and CDR2: LGHDT and YNNKEL (reference sequence). This CDR3 is 22 amino acids long.

Source material: CD8+ T cells from PBMCs. J is TRBJ2-4 and V is TRBV3-1; 14 bases line up with TRBD2. This clonotype was sampled from a human donor with multiple sclerosis. CDR3 protein: CASSQGPGLAGAHPQAKNIQYF. For the CDR3, the DNA is TGTGCCAGCAGCCAAGGCCCGGGACTAGCGGGAGCTCATCCTCAAGCCAAAAACATTCAGTACTTC.